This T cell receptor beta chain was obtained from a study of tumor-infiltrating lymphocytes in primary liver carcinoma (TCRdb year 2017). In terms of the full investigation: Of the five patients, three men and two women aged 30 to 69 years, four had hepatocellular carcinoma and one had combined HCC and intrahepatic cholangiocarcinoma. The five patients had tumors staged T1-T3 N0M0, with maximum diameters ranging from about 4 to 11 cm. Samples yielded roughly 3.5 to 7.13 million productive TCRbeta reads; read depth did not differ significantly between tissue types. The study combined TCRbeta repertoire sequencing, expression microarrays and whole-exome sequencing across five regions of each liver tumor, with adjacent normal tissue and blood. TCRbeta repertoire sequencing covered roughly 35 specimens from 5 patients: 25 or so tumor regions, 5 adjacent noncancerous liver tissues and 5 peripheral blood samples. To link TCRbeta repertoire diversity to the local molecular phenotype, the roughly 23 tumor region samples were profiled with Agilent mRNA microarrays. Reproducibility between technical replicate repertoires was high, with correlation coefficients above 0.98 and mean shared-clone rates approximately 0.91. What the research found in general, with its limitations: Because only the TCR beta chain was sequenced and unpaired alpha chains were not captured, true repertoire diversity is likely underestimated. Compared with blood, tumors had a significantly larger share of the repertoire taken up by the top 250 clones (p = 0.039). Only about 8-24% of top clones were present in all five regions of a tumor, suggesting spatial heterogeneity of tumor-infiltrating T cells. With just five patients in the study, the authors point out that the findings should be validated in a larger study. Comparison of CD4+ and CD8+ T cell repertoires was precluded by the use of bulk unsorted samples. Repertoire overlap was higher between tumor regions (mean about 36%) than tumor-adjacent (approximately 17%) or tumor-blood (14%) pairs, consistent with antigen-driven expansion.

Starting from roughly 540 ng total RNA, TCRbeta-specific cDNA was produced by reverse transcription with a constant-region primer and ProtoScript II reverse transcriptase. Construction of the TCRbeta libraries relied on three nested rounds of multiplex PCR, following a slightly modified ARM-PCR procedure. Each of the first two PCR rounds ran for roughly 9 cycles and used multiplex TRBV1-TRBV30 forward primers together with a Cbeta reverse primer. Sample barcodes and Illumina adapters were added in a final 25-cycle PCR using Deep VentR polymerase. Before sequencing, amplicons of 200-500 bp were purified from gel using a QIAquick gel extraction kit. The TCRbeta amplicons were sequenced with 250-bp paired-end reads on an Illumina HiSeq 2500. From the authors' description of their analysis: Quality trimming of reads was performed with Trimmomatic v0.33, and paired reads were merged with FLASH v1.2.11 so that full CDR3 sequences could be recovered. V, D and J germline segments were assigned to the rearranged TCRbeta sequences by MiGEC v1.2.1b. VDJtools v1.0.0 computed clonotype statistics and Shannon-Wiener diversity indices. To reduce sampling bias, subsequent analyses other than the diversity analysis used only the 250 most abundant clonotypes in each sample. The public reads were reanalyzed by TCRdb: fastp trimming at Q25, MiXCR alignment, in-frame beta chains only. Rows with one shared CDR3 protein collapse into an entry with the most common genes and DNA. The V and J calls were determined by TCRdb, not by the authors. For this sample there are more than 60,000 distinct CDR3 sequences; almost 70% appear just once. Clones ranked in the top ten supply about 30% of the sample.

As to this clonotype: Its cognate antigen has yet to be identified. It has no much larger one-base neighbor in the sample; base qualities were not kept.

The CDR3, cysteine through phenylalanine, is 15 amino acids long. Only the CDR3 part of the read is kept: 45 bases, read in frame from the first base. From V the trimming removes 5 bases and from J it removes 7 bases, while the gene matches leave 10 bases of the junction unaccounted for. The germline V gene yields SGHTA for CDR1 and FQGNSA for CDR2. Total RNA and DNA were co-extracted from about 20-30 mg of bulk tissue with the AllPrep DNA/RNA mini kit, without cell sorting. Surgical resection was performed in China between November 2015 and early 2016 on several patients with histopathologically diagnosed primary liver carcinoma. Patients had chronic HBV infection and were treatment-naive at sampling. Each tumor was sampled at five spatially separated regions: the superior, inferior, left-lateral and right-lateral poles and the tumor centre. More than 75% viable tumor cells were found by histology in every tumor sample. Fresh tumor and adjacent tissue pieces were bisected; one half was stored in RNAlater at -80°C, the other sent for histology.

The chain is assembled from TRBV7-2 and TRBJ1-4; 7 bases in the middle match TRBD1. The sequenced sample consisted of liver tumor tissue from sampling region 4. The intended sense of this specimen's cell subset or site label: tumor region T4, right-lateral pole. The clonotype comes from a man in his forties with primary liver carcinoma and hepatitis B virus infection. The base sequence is TGTGCCAGCAGCCCGGGACAGTCTCGGGGTGAAAAACTGTTTTTT. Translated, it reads CASSPGQSRGEKLFF.